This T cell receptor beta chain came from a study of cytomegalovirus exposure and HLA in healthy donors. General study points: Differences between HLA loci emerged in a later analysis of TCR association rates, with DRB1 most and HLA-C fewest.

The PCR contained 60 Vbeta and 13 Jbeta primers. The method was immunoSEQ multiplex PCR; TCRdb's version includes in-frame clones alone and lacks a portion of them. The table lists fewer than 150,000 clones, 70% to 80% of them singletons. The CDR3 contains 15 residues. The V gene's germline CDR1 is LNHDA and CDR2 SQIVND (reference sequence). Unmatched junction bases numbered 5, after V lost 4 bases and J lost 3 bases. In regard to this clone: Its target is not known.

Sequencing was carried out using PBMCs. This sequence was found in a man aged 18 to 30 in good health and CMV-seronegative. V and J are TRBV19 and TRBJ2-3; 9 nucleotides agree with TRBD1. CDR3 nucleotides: TGTGCCAGTAGTAATCCGACAGGGGGTACAGATACGCAGTATTTT. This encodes CASSNPTGGTDTQYF.